This T cell receptor beta chain comes out of a study of OX40 agonist ivuxolimab in advanced cancers. For the study at large: Every patient in dose escalation had hepatocellular carcinoma, melanoma, renal cell or head and neck cancer. Prior anti-PD-1, anti-PD-L1 or anti-CTLA-4 therapy did not bar entry, and 40% to 45% had some. Broader study findings: On average, a greater number of expanded clones characterised CD8+ T cells relative to CD4+.

Patients were ruled out by autoimmune disease history or systemic immunosuppression. A word on this clone: The antigen is undetermined.

Data came from immunoSEQ multiplex PCR; TCRdb stores just in-frame clones and leaves some out. The repertoire consists of 35,000 to 55,000 clones, with 75% to 85% occurring once and the leading ten covering about 2.1%. The sequencing used CD4+ or CD8+ T cells sorted from blood, collected in a trial of the OX40 agonist ivuxolimab. The sequence came from an adult with an advanced solid tumor such as melanoma, head and neck, liver or kidney cancer.

The DNA of the CDR3 is TGCGCCAGCAGTCAGACCTATCAGCCCCAGCATTTT. It is translated as CASSQTYQPQHF. V is TRBV10-2 and J is TRBJ1-5; D unclear. Germline loops: CDR1 WSHSY, CDR2 SAAADI. With 5 bases removed from V and 5 bases from J, the gap between germline ends came to 7 bases. The length of the CDR3 is 12 residues.